A single sample is the source of the 26 T cell receptor beta chains below, sequenced in a study of T cells in Graves' hyperthyroidism and ophthalmopathy. Amplification of TCR beta CDR3 regions was performed using RNA transcripts as template. TCR CDR3 regions were first amplified by RT-PCR with HTBI primers. From the multiplex PCR reads, TCRdb called clonotypes with MiXCR, one entry per CDR3 protein. The data show over 700,000 distinct CDR3 sequences, approximately 40% seen once. Sequencing input: blood. The receptors shown here come from a man aged 18 to 29 with Graves' hyperthyroidism.

The chain joins TRBV7-9 to TRBJ2-7; weak D call: TRBD1 (6 bases). From germline, CDR1 is SEHNR and CDR2 FQNEAQ (reference sequence). V gave up 5 bases and J gave up 2 bases, with 13 bases separating them. The CDR3 length is 14 residues. The CDR3 nucleotides are TGTGCCAGCAGCCTACCGGACAGTACCTACGAGCAGTACTTC. Encoded protein: CASSLPDSTYEQYF. Drawing the rest from reference TRBV7-9 and TRBJ2-7, the complete variable domain is DTGVSQNPRHKITKRGQNVTFRCDPISEHNRLYWYRQTLGQGPEFLTYFQNEAQLEKSRLLSDRFSAERPKGSFSTLEIQRTEQGDSAMYLCASSLPDSTYEQYFGPGTRLTVT.

This clonotype was recorded at least ten times. The genes are TRBV2 and TRBJ1-6; 10 bases are a match to TRBD1. The CDR3 spans 17 residues. V shed 5 bases and J 10 bases; nucleotides not matched to a gene: 14. Germline CDR1 and CDR2: SNHLY and FYNNEI. CDR3 residues: CASSRSSGTGVLSPLHF. CDR3 nucleotides: TGTGCCAGCAGTCGATCTTCCGGGACAGGGGTTTTATCACCCCTCCACTTT.

This clonotype was counted only a few times. The V and J genes are TRBV12-3 or TRBV12-4 and TRBJ2-2; no definite D call. The V and J ends lost 0 bases and 7 bases respectively, with 9 bases between them. This CDR3 is built from 14 residues. The CDR3 loop reads CASSLALAFGELFF. The CDR3 coding sequence is TGTGCCAGCAGTTTAGCGCTTGCCTTCGGGGAGCTGTTTTTT.

This clonotype has at least ten counts. The chain combines TRBV29-1 with TRBJ2-7; D gene ambiguous. The germline V gene has CDR1 SQVTM and CDR2 ANQGSEA. V gave up 4 bases and J gave up 2 bases, with 3 bases separating them. This CDR3 has 10 residues. The CDR3 is CSVVTYEQYF. CDR3 sequence (DNA): TGCAGCGTTGTAACCTACGAGCAGTACTTC.

The V and J genes are TRBV9 and TRBJ2-7, with D unresolved. The CDR3 runs to 19 residues. Between the trimmed V and J ends, which lost 4 bases and 3 bases, there was a span of 29 bases. In germline, CDR1 is SGDLS, CDR2 YYNGEE. Here the CDR3 reads CASSHPFYLPDRSNYEQYF. CDR3 bases: TGTGCCAGCAGCCATCCATTCTACCTTCCGGACCGGTCCAACTACGAGCAGTACTTC.

Concerning this clonotype itself: This may come from a read error, since a much larger clone is one base off. The CDR3 region has the DNA TGTGCCAGCAGCTCGCTACCGACAGCTAACCATGGCTACACCTTC. This sequence encodes CASSSLPTANHGYTF. The rearrangement joins TRBV11-1 to TRBJ1-2; D is perhaps TRBD1 (5 bases). There are 15 residues in the CDR3. Germline values: CDR1 SGHAT, CDR2 FQDESV (reference sequence).

This clonotype occurred once. One junction end does not reproduce the germline sequence, and a read error may be involved. The chain recombines TRBV29-1 with TRBJ1-1; possible D gene TRBD1, 5 bases. Germline CDR1 SQVTM, CDR2 ANQGSEA. The length of the CDR3 is 9 residues. CDR3 in DNA: TGCAGCGTTGAGGACAATGGCGTCTTT. Amino acid sequence: CSVEDNGVF. Filled out from reference TRBV29-1 and TRBJ1-1, the complete variable domain reads SAVISQKPSRDICQRGTSLTIQCQVDSQVTMMFWYRQQPGQSLTLIATANQGSEATYESGFVIDKFPISRPNLTFSTLTVSNMSPEDSSIYLCSVEDNGVFGQGTRLTVV.

In its sample, this clonotype was seen many times. The V and J genes are TRBV4-2 and TRBJ2-7; D remains ambiguous. The CDR3 has 12 amino acids. CDR1 is LGHNA, CDR2 YNFKEQ, per germline. V dropped 2 bases and J dropped 4 bases, with 6 bases sitting between them. The chain's CDR3 is CASSQNGYEQYF. The CDR3 DNA is TGTGCCAGCAGCCAAAATGGGTACGAGCAGTACTTC.

This chain uses TRBV20-1 with TRBJ1-1; D may be TRBD1 (5 bases). The germline V gene has CDR1 DFQATT and CDR2 SNEGSKA (reference sequence). V lost 6 bases to trimming and J lost 5 bases, with 10 bases between them. This CDR3 comprises 11 residues. CDR3 bases: TGCAGTGCGAAAGGGGCAACTGAAGCTTTCTTT. Translated, it gives CSAKGATEAFF.

The J gene is TRBJ1-5, the V gene TRBV24-1, with D perhaps TRBD1 (5 bases). The CDR3 has 14 amino acids. V was trimmed by 11 bases and J by 5 bases, leaving 18 bases between them. Germline CDR1 is KGHDR and CDR2 is SFDVKD. CDR3 protein: CASSLKGVDQPQHF. CDR3 in DNA: TGTGCCAGCTCCCTTAAAGGGGTGGATCAGCCCCAGCATTTT.

On this clonotype itself: It may be a read error: a sequence one base away is much more abundant. The V call is TRBV20-1, the J call TRBJ1-5; D not resolved. CDR1 DFQATT and CDR2 SNEGSKA come from the germline V gene (reference sequence). CDR3 length equals 13 residues. CDR3 nucleotide sequence: TGCAGTGGTAGAGTGGTCGCCAATCAGCCCCAGCATTTT. Translation gives CSGRVVANQPQHF.

The rearrangement links TRBV6-5 to TRBJ1-4, with D possibly being TRBD1 (6 bases). V lost 6 bases, J lost 7 bases, and 21 bases lay in between. From germline, CDR1 is MNHEY and CDR2 SVGAGI. The CDR3 has 16 amino acids. As DNA, the CDR3 is TGTGCCAGCAGCTCTAATTCGGGACTGGACAGTGAAAAACTGTTTTTT. This codes for CASSSNSGLDSEKLFF.

Concerning this clonotype: Since a much larger clone is just one base distant, this may be a read error. The V gene is TRBV7-2, the J gene TRBJ1-5; D unclear. Between the trimmed V and J ends, which lost 0 bases and 3 bases, there was a span of 9 bases. Germline V gene data show CDR1 as SGHTA and CDR2 as FQGNSA. The CDR3 is 15 residues long. Here the CDR3 reads CASSLAYYINQPQHF. For the CDR3, the DNA is TGTGCCAGCAGCTTAGCGTATTATATCAATCAGCCCCAGCATTTT. The full variable domain, its missing parts supplied by reference TRBV7-2 and TRBJ1-5, is GAGVSQSPSNKVTEKGKDVELRCDPISGHTALYWYRQSLGQGLEFLIYFQGNSAPDKSGLPSDRFSAERTGGSVSTLTIQRTQQEDSAVYLCASSLAYYINQPQHFGDGTRLSIL.

The chain combines TRBV7-2 with TRBJ2-2; TRBD1 or TRBD2 may be the D gene (6 bases each). Per germline, CDR1 SGHTA and CDR2 FQGNSA. CDR3 size: 15 residues. Trimming removed 4 bases from V and 4 bases from J, with 13 bases in between. The CDR3 nucleotides are TGTGCCAGCAGCTACGGAGGGGGAAGCACCGGGGAGCTGTTTTTT. Amino acids: CASSYGGGSTGELFF.

In this sample, this clonotype turned up many times. The rearrangement links TRBV7-8 to TRBJ1-6; D is uncertain. Germline V gives CDR1 SGHVS, CDR2 FQNEAQ. V lost 2 bases to trimming and J lost 3 bases, with 8 bases between them. CDR3 length: 15 residues. The chain's CDR3 is CASSLSPDYNSPLHF. The CDR3 DNA reads TGTGCCAGCAGCTTATCTCCGGACTATAATTCACCCCTCCACTTT.

Only a few counts were recorded for this clonotype. V gene TRBV4-1 combines with J gene TRBJ2-7, with unresolved D. The CDR3 contains 14 residues. The V end was cut by 1 base, the J end by 2 bases, with 9 bases between. Germline V CDR1 and CDR2: MGHRA, YSYEKL. The CDR3 DNA reads as TGCGCCAGCAGCCAAGGTCCGGAAACCTACGAGCAGTACTTC. Its protein is CASSQGPETYEQYF.

The sample holds a few counts of this clonotype. The chain has TRBV7-9 and TRBJ1-1, with D perhaps matching TRBD1 (5 bases). Germline-derived CDR1 and CDR2 are SEHNR and FQNEAQ (reference sequence). The CDR3 loop spans 16 amino acids. Trimming shortened V by 3 bases and J by 1 base, and 15 bases separated the two germline ends. The CDR3 spells CASSLGGAPTNTEAFF. DNA for the CDR3: TGTGCCAGCAGCTTGGGAGGGGCCCCTACGAACACTGAAGCTTTCTTT.

This clonotype was detected once. Just one base apart from a much larger clone, this may be a read error. The rearrangement joins TRBV7-3 to TRBJ1-2; D is perhaps TRBD1 (5 bases). The length of the CDR3 is 13 residues. Germline V CDR1 and CDR2: SGHTA, FQGTGA. Here the CDR3 DNA reads TGTGTCAGCAGCTCGACAGCCACGGGTGGCTACACCTTC. Protein product: CVSSSTATGGYTF.

This clonotype came up a few times. V and J are TRBV9 and TRBJ1-2; a possible D gene is TRBD1 (5 bases). Trimming left V 4 bases short and J 8 bases short, with 24 bases between. This CDR3 comprises 16 residues. Germline-derived CDR1 and CDR2 are SGDLS and YYNGEE. CDR3 DNA: TGTGCCAGCAGCTTAGAGGCCTTGGGGCAGGGTGAAGGCTACACCTTC. It is translated as CASSLEALGQGEGYTF.

The rearrangement joins TRBV15 to TRBJ2-6; TRBD2 matches at 7 bases. This CDR3 spans 16 amino acids. V lost 1 base, J lost 4 bases, and 4 bases stayed unmatched. CDR1 is LNHNV and CDR2 is YYDKDF in the germline V gene (reference sequence). The CDR3 DNA follows: TGTGCCACCAGCAGAGGAGAACTAGCGGGGGCCAACGTCCTGACTTTC. Translating it yields CATSRGELAGANVLTF.

V usage is TRBV10-1 and J usage is TRBJ2-7; D remains unclear. Germline V lookup: CDR1 WNHNN, CDR2 SYGVQD (reference sequence). Trimming stripped 6 bases from V and 2 bases from J, with 14 bases between. The CDR3 spans 14 residues. In nucleotides, the CDR3 is TGCGCCAGCAGCCCGGCCGTAGCCCCCTACGAGCAGTACTTC. The encoded protein is CASSPAVAPYEQYF.

This rearrangement joins TRBV7-9 to TRBJ2-5; D possibly corresponds to TRBD1 (6 bases). With 5 bases removed from V and 4 bases from J, the gap between germline ends came to 14 bases. CDR3 length equals 14 residues. Germline lookup yields CDR1 SEHNR and CDR2 FQNEAQ (reference sequence). As DNA, the CDR3 is TGTGCCAGCAGCCGGGACACGCAAAGAGAGACCCAGTACTTC. Translation: CASSRDTQRETQYF.

This clonotype was recorded a few times. One junction end disagrees with the germline gene, perhaps due to a read error. The chain joins TRBV7-9 to TRBJ2-7; the D gene is possibly TRBD1 (5 bases). CDR3 length equals 15 residues. From germline, CDR1 is SEHNR and CDR2 FQNEAQ (reference sequence). CDR3 bases: TGCGCCAGCAGCCAAGGCGATGGCAGGGCCGACGAGCAGTACTTC. Encoded protein: CASSQGDGRADEQYF.

This clonotype was found a few times. In DNA, the CDR3 is TGTGCCAGCACCCCGACAGGGAACACCGGGGAGCTGTTTTTT. It is translated as CASTPTGNTGELFF. The gene calls are TRBV7-9 and TRBJ2-2; possible D gene TRBD1, 6 bases. V lost 7 bases to trimming and J lost 1 base, with 10 bases between them. Germline V CDR1 and CDR2: SEHNR, FQNEAQ (reference sequence). This CDR3 is built from 14 residues.

This clonotype has a single count. The chain has TRBV2 and TRBJ1-5, with TRBD1 as a possible D gene (5 bases). Germline lookup yields CDR1 SNHLY and CDR2 FYNNEI. The CDR3 consists of 13 residues. Trimming removed 8 bases from V and 4 bases from J, with 12 bases in between. CDR3 nucleotide sequence: TGTGCCAGCGTTGCGGGGGTAAATCAGCCCCAGCATTTT. Amino acids: CASVAGVNQPQHF.

This clonotype was recorded a few times. This rearrangement joins TRBV5-6 to TRBJ2-7, with D unresolved. V dropped 0 bases and J dropped 4 bases, with 11 bases sitting between them. Per germline, CDR1 SGHDT and CDR2 YYEEEE. The CDR3 loop spans 14 amino acids. CDR3 protein: CASSLGSSEYEQYF. The CDR3 nucleotides are TGTGCCAGCAGCTTGGGATCCTCTGAGTACGAGCAGTACTTC.